The 3 T cell receptor beta chains below were found in one sample sequenced in a study of cytomegalovirus exposure and HLA in healthy donors. Researchers ran the PCR with 60 Vbeta and 13 Jbeta primers. TCRdb's table, derived via immunoSEQ multiplex PCR, lists solely in-frame clones and lacks some. The sample carries roughly 200,000 clones, less than 85% recorded once. Source material: PBMCs. The receptors shown here come from a man in his late teens or twenties in good health and CMV-seronegative.

J is TRBJ2-1 and V is TRBV9; a possible D gene is TRBD2 (5 bases). The germline V gene has CDR1 SGDLS and CDR2 YYNGEE. The CDR3 spans 21 residues. V was trimmed by 0 bases and J by 0 bases, leaving 25 bases between them. CDR3 DNA sequence: TGTGCCAGCAGCGTAGCCCCGGTCGGGATTAATCCTATGAGCTCCTACAATGAGCAGTTCTTC. This codes for CASSVAPVGINPMSSYNEQFF.

This clone has just a few counts. The genes are TRBV7-9 and TRBJ2-5; 14 bases match TRBD2. V gave up 9 bases and J gave up 4 bases; unmatched junction bases: 4. The CDR3 is 14 residues long. The V gene's germline CDR1 is SEHNR and CDR2 FQNEAQ (reference sequence). The CDR3 bases are TGTGCCAGTAGGGGACTAGCGGGAGCAGAGACCCAGTACTTC. It specifies CASRGLAGAETQYF.

The J gene is TRBJ2-1, the V gene TRBV19; D is uncertain. Trimming cost V 6 bases and J 9 bases, with 24 bases left between them. Looked up from germline, CDR1 is LNHDA and CDR2 is SQIVND (reference sequence). The CDR3 contains 16 residues. The CDR3 DNA is TGTGCCAGTAGCAGACCCCAATCATTAGCCCTTACTGAGCAGTTCTTC. Encoded protein: CASSRPQSLALTEQFF.